Described below is a single T cell receptor (beta chain) sequence and its context. The ends were cut back, 4 bases at V and 3 bases at J, with 9 bases in the middle. The CDR3 runs to 12 residues. Germline loops: CDR1 SQVTM, CDR2 ANQGSEA. Authors of the study amplified TCR beta CDR3 regions from RNA transcripts. In the first-round RT-PCR of the TCR CDR3, the HTBI primer set was used. TCRdb passed the multiplex PCR reads through MiXCR, listing each CDR3 protein once. The repertoire holds 600,000 to 750,000 distinct CDR3 sequences, with roughly 17% as singletons. The data are from a study of T cells in Graves' hyperthyroidism and ophthalmopathy. Overall study context: Blood from the periphery was taken at initial diagnosis, before any treatment.

The diagnostic basis comprised clinical symptoms, serum thyroxine and TRAb, thyroid ultrasound and orbital computed tomography. This receptor was identified in a man in his forties or fifties with Graves' hyperthyroidism. The V call is TRBV29-1, the J call TRBJ1-1, with D uncertain. The sample comprised blood. This CDR3 reads CSVVDAYTEAFF. CDR3 DNA: TGCAGCGTTGTGGACGCCTACACTGAAGCTTTCTTT.